A selection of T cell receptor beta chains follows, all from one sample in a study of T cell changes during pregnancy in multiple sclerosis. Method: immunoSEQ multiplex PCR; TCRdb's copy keeps in-frame clones and lacks some. This table has about 66,000 clones, around 90% appearing once. Source: CD8+ T cells from peripheral blood mononuclear cells, taken before pregnancy. These receptors originate from a female donor with multiple sclerosis, enrolled in a pregnancy study. Each CDR3 is given with its conserved first and last residue. Fields, in order: CDR3 protein, CDR3 DNA, D gene, CDR3 length, clone size, J gene, V gene. The D gene is left open where the match is weak. Expanded clones get a size class; other rows say once, few or many, or leave the size out.

CASSGTVNNQPQHF TGTGCCAGCAGCGGGACAGTAAATAATCAGCCCCAGCATTTT TRBD1 14 - TRBJ1-5 TRBV2
CASSLYGTDGYTF TGCGCCAGCAGCTTGTATGGCACCGATGGCTACACCTTC - 13 - TRBJ1-2 TRBV5-1
CASSRLHNTEAFF TGTGCCAGCAGTCGACTGCACAACACTGAAGCTTTCTTT - 13 once TRBJ1-1 TRBV6-6
CASSFLTGLSYEQYF TGTGCCAGCAGCTTCTTGACAGGCTTATCCTACGAGCAGTACTTC - 15 - TRBJ2-7 TRBV7-9
CASTPTGHSGNTIYF TGTGCCAGTACCCCGACAGGGCATTCGGGAAACACCATATATTTT TRBD1 15 - TRBJ1-3 TRBV19
CASSHDRDQTTGELFF TGTGCCAGCTCACACGACAGGGATCAGACTACCGGGGAGCTGTTTTTT TRBD1 16 - TRBJ2-2 TRBV18
CASSFVTSGGNEQFF TGTGCCAGCAGCTTTGTGACTAGCGGGGGAAATGAGCAGTTCTTC TRBD2 15 - TRBJ2-1 TRBV7-8
CASSLTGTGLISGANVLTF TGTGCCAGCAGCTTAACCGGGACAGGTTTAATATCTGGGGCCAACGTCCTGACTTTC TRBD1 19 - TRBJ2-6 TRBV7-3
CASSLSSANEKLFF TGTGCCAGCAGTTTATCTTCAGCTAATGAAAAACTGTTTTTT - 14 - TRBJ1-4 TRBV27
CASSQSVGQTFEAFF TGTGCCAGCAGCCAGTCCGTGGGACAGACATTTGAAGCTTTCTTT TRBD1 15 - TRBJ1-1 TRBV7-3